The following is a T cell receptor beta chain sequence with its context. The data belong to a study of shared clonotypes between healthy human individuals. TCRdb keeps only in-frame clones here, not all; method: immunoSEQ multiplex PCR. This table has more than 550,000 clones, around 92% appearing once. Cells designated naive CD8 were CD45RO-negative and were positively selected for CCR7, with terminally differentiated effector memory CD45RA+ cells excluded. This CDR3 is built from 16 residues. Looked up from germline, CDR1 is SEHNR and CDR2 is FQNEAQ (reference sequence). V lost 4 bases, J lost 4 bases, and 4 bases stayed unmatched.

Sample: naive CD8+ T cells sorted from blood. This chain uses TRBV7-9 with TRBJ2-3; TRBD2 matches 14 bases. This TCR was recovered from a man under 40 in good health. The chain's CDR3 is CASSSTSGRVADTQYF. In DNA, the CDR3 is TGTGCCAGCAGCTCGACTAGCGGGAGGGTGGCAGATACGCAGTATTTT.